One and the same sample provided the 12 T cell receptor beta chains below, sequenced in a study of identical twins. TCRdb analysed the 5' RACE reads with MiXCR anew, one entry per CDR3 protein. The sample shows about 890,000 distinct CDR3 sequences, around an eighth of them seen only once. These same data were also listed under a study on yellow fever vaccine responses in identical twins.

Sequencing was performed on PBMCs. The receptor source for this set is a young woman in good health.

V gene TRBV18 combines with J gene TRBJ1-1, with D unresolved. The CDR3 is 10 amino acids. Trimming cost V 0 bases and J 11 bases, with 4 bases left between them. Germline V CDR1 and CDR2: KGHSH, LQKENI. CDR3: CASSPPWAFF. In DNA, the CDR3 is TGTGCCAGCTCACCACCTTGGGCTTTCTTT.

In its sample, this clonotype was seen a few times. The chain carries TRBV20-1 and TRBJ2-7; TRBD2 matches 12 bases. There are 14 residues in the CDR3. The germline V gene has CDR1 DFQATT and CDR2 SNEGSKA (reference sequence). J gave up 1 base and V 5 bases, and 3 bases lay outside the gene matches. This chain's CDR3 is CSAQLAGGSYEQYF. CDR3 bases: TGCAGTGCTCAACTAGCGGGAGGTTCCTACGAGCAGTACTTC.

V and J are TRBV5-1 and TRBJ2-5, with 9 bases that match TRBD2. This CDR3 has 16 residues. The V gene end was trimmed by 0 bases and the J gene end by 5 bases; junction bases not matched to a gene: 8. Germline values: CDR1 SGHRS, CDR2 YFSETQ. The CDR3 reads CASSLGSGRLGETQYF. CDR3 sequence (DNA): TGCGCCAGCAGCTTGGGTAGCGGGAGACTAGGGGAGACCCAGTACTTC.

The J gene is TRBJ1-5, the V gene TRBV15; D is undetermined. Trimming stripped 4 bases from V and 3 bases from J, with 7 bases between. This CDR3 contains 13 residues. Per germline, CDR1 LNHNV and CDR2 YYDKDF (reference sequence). CDR3 DNA sequence: TGTGCCACCAGCAATTCGGTCAATCAGCCCCAGCATTTT. Protein sequence: CATSNSVNQPQHF. Filled out from reference TRBV15 and TRBJ1-5, the complete variable domain reads DAMVIQNPRYQVTQFGKPVTLSCSQTLNHNVMYWYQQKSSQAPKLLFHYYDKDFNNEADTPDNFQSRRPNTSFCFLDIRSPGLGDTAMYLCATSNSVNQPQHFGDGTRLSIL.

The V and J genes are TRBV5-1 and TRBJ1-5, with a weak D call TRBD1 (6 bases). The CDR3 totals 14 residues. The germline V gene has CDR1 SGHRS and CDR2 YFSETQ. The V end was cut by 4 bases, the J end by 5 bases, with 13 bases between. The DNA for the CDR3 is TGCGCCAGCAGCCCGGGCTCAGGGGATCAGCCCCAGCATTTT. Its translation: CASSPGSGDQPQHF.

In its sample, this clonotype was seen a few times. J is TRBJ1-2 and V is TRBV7-9; TRBD1 might be the D (6 bases). V lost 5 bases and J lost 0, with 13 bases in between. CDR1 and CDR2 (germline): SEHNR, FQNEAQ (reference sequence). The CDR3 has 15 amino acids. The CDR3 spells CASSRRGLPNYGYTF. The CDR3 bases are TGTGCCAGCAGCCGCCGGGGGCTCCCTAACTATGGCTACACCTTC.

This clonotype was seen a few times. CDR3 protein: CASSKGTGNRNEQFF. CDR3 nucleotide sequence: TGTGCCAGCTCAAAGGGGACAGGGAATAGGAATGAGCAGTTCTTC. The gene calls are TRBV18 and TRBJ2-1; 9 bases are a match to TRBD1. CDR3 length: 15 amino acids. After removal of 5 bases from V and 7 bases from J, the junction contained 9 bases not matched to a gene. The germline V gene encodes CDR1 KGHSH and CDR2 LQKENI.

This clonotype was counted once. V usage is TRBV5-6 and J usage is TRBJ2-1, with 12 bases matching TRBD2. There are 14 residues in the CDR3. Per germline, CDR1 SGHDT and CDR2 YYEEEE. V gave up 3 bases and J gave up 8 bases; unmatched junction bases: 3. The CDR3 DNA follows: TGTGCCAGCAGCTCTAGCGGGAGGGAGGATGAGCAGTTCTTC. This translates into CASSSSGREDEQFF.

This clonotype was observed at least ten times. V and J are TRBV15 and TRBJ1-2; 9 positions match TRBD1. This CDR3 is built from 17 residues. CDR1 is LNHNV and CDR2 is YYDKDF in the germline V gene (reference sequence). Trimming took 0 bases from V and 4 from J; bases not matched to a gene: 9. CDR3 residues: CATSRDRGTGPGYGYTF. For the CDR3, the DNA is TGTGCCACCAGCAGAGATCGGGGGACAGGGCCCGGCTATGGCTACACCTTC.

This clonotype has only a few counts. V is TRBV20-1 and J is TRBJ1-6; the D gene is possibly TRBD1 (5 bases). The CDR3 extends over 13 amino acids. CDR1 is DFQATT and CDR2 is SNEGSKA in the germline V gene (reference sequence). The V end lost 1 base, the J end lost 6 bases, and 7 bases lay between the germline ends. In DNA, the CDR3 is TGCAGTGCTAGAGCGCAGGGTAATTCACCCCTCCACTTT. It translates to CSARAQGNSPLHF.

This clonotype was seen repeatedly, ten times or more. The chain links TRBV12-3 or TRBV12-4 to TRBJ2-5; D may be TRBD1 (6 bases). This CDR3 spans 15 amino acids. Trimming took off 3 bases at V and 3 bases at J, with 14 bases between the two ends. CDR3: CASSFVVDSEETQYF. CDR3 nucleotide sequence: TGTGCCAGCAGTTTTGTGGTGGACAGTGAAGAGACCCAGTACTTC.

In nucleotides, the CDR3 is TGCAGTGCAACTCCGACTAGCGGATTCTACAATGAGCAGTTCTTC. Its protein is CSATPTSGFYNEQFF. The J gene is TRBJ2-1, the V gene TRBV20-1, with 9 bases that match TRBD2. Germline CDR1 and CDR2: DFQATT and SNEGSKA (reference sequence). The V and J ends lost 6 bases and 3 bases, in that order; junction bases with no gene match: 9. The CDR3 spans 15 residues.